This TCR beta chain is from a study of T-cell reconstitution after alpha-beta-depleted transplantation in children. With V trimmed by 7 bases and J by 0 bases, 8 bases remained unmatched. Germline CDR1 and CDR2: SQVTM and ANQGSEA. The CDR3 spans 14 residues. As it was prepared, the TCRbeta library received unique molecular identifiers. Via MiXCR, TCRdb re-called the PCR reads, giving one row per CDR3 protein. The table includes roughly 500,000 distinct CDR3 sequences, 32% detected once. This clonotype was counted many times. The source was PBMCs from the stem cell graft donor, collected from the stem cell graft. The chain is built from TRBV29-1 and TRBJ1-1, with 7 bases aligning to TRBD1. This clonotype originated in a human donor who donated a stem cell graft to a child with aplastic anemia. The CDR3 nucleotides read TGCAGCGCTCAAGGGGGACAGATGAACACTGAAGCTTTCTTT. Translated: CSAQGGQMNTEAFF.